This paragraph covers one TCR beta chain sequence. The CDR3 covers 14 residues. Trimming took 1 base from V and 4 from J, leaving 10 bases between them. The V gene's germline CDR1 is SNHLY and CDR2 FYNNEI. The data were taken from a study of blood T cell repertoires in COVID-19. Study information: Samples representing acute and convalescent COVID-19 were sourced from the United States, Italy and Spain.

As originally analysed: Estimation of nucleated cell counts relied on the amplification of reference gene primers. TCRdb's copy holds only in-frame clones and misses some; the assay was immunoSEQ multiplex PCR. D and trimming come from the DNA, and the V and J calls and clone size come from that table. The sample records approximately 180,000 clones, about 85% being singletons. The sample was peripheral blood. The chain combines TRBV2 with TRBJ1-2; the D is unclear. This TCR came from a woman of 80 years or more with acute or convalescent COVID-19. The CDR3 region is CASSEGIGSYGYTF. For the CDR3, the DNA is TGTGCCAGCAGTGAAGGGATAGGGAGCTATGGCTACACCTTC.